This TCR beta chain was documented in a study of preoperative IRX-2 immunotherapy in early breast cancer. CDR3 length: 14 amino acids. Germline trimming cut 5 bases from V and 3 bases from J; bases unmatched to any gene: 4. The germline V gene has CDR1 SGHNT and CDR2 YENEEA. Treatment in this sample: preoperative locoregional IRX-2 cytokine immunotherapy. TCRdb's table, derived via immunoSEQ multiplex PCR, lists solely in-frame clones and lacks some. The table has tens of thousands of clones, roughly four fifths seen once. The chain has TRBV11-3 and TRBJ2-7; 10 nucleotides line up with TRBD2. The receptor's source is a human donor with breast cancer. Sequences were derived from lymph node tissue, sampled after IRX-2 immunotherapy. CDR3 sequence: CASSMSGGGYEQYF. The CDR3 bases are TGTGCCAGCAGCATGAGCGGGGGGGGCTACGAGCAGTACTTC. The whole variable domain, filled in from reference TRBV11-3 and TRBJ2-7, reads EAGVVQSPRYKIIEKKQPVAFWCNPISGHNTLYWYLQNLGQGPELLIRYENEEAVDDSQLPKDRFSAERLKGVDSTLKIQPAELGDSAVYLCASSMSGGGYEQYFGPGTRLTVT.